Below, 5 T cell receptor beta chains from the same sample are listed, as sequenced in a study of T and B cells in COVID-19 patients. Multiplex PCR with BIOMED2 TRB-A/B primer pools amplified TRB rearrangements. TCRdb fed the multiplex PCR reads into MiXCR, producing one record per CDR3 protein. The sample yields 2,000 to 2,500 distinct CDR3 sequences, approximately 25% seen once. From blood, about 220-500 ng of genomic DNA served as TRB template. The sample consisted of blood. These receptor sequences come from a human donor with active COVID-19.

This clonotype showed up just a few times. The chain is built from TRBV12-3 or TRBV12-4 and TRBJ2-4; D may be TRBD2 (8 bases). The CDR3 runs 15 residues. V lost 9 bases to trimming and J lost 7 bases, with 22 bases between them. In DNA form, the CDR3 reads TGTGCCAGTACGCGGGACAGCGGGAGTATGAACATTCAGTACTTC. Residues: CASTRDSGSMNIQYF.

By proportion, this clonotype is medium-sized. This chain links TRBV27 with TRBJ2-6; the match to TRBD1 covers 8 bases. Trimming took 5 bases from V and 1 from J; bases not matched to a gene: 7. This CDR3 spans 17 amino acids. Per germline, CDR1 MNHEY and CDR2 SMNVEV (reference sequence). CDR3 protein: CASSPGQGMSGANVLTF. CDR3 DNA sequence: TGTGCCAGCAGTCCTGGACAGGGCATGTCTGGGGCCAACGTCCTGACTTTC.

By its share, this clonotype is medium-sized. This chain links TRBV12-3 or TRBV12-4 with TRBJ2-3, with 7 bases identical to TRBD1. CDR3 length: 16 residues. V shed 1 base, J shed 4 bases, and the junction held 8 bases outside the gene matches. DNA for the CDR3: TGTGCCAGCAGTTTAGTGGGCCAGGGGGTGTCAGATACGCAGTATTTT. Amino acids: CASSLVGQGVSDTQYF.

This clonotype appeared a few times. A junction boundary mismatches the germline segment, possibly from a read error. This chain uses TRBV18 with TRBJ2-5; 7 bases fit TRBD1. The CDR3 covers 15 residues. Germline V lookup: CDR1 KGHSH, CDR2 LQKENI. CDR3 sequence: CASSTPDREGETQYF. CDR3 DNA: TGTGCCAGCTCAACACCTGACAGGGAAGGAGAGACCCAGTACTTC.

Judged by abundance, this clonotype is medium-sized. The chain recombines TRBV6-5 with TRBJ2-7, with D uncertain. The V gene lost 2 bases and the J gene lost 6 bases, with 17 bases spanning the gap. Germline CDR1 MNHEY, CDR2 SVGAGI. The CDR3 is 15 residues long. The chain's CDR3 is CASSYDAVPSSEQYF. The CDR3 DNA sequence: TGTGCCAGCAGTTACGACGCGGTCCCCAGCTCCGAGCAGTACTTC.